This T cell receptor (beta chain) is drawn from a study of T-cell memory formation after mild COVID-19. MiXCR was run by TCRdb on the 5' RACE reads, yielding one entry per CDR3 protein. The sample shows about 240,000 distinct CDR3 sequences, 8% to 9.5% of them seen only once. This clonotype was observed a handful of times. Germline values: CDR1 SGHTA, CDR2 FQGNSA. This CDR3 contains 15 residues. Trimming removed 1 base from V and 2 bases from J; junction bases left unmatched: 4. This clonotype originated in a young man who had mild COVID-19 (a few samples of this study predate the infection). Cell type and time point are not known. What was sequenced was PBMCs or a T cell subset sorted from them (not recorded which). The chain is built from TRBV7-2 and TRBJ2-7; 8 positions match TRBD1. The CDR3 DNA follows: TGTGCCAGCAGCTTAGGGGGACAGGTGCCCTACGAGCAGTACTTC. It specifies CASSLGGQVPYEQYF. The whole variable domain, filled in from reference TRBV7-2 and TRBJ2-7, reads GAGVSQSPSNKVTEKGKDVELRCDPISGHTALYWYRQSLGQGLEFLIYFQGNSAPDKSGLPSDRFSAERTGGSVSTLTIQRTQQEDSAVYLCASSLGGQVPYEQYFGPGTRLTVT.